The 5 T cell receptor beta chains below all came from one sample that was sequenced in a study of blood T cell repertoires in COVID-19. Only in-frame clones appear in the TCRdb table, and some are missing; sequencing was by immunoSEQ multiplex PCR. Altogether 150,000 to 200,000 clones are present, roughly 78% being singletons, with the ten largest covering approximately 7%. Sample: peripheral blood. The receptors were gathered from a man in his 70s with active or convalescent COVID-19.

The genes are TRBV7-9 and TRBJ1-5, with D possibly matching TRBD1 (5 bases). The CDR3 runs to 16 residues. Looked up from germline, CDR1 is SEHNR and CDR2 is FQNEAQ (reference sequence). The V end lost 3 bases, the J end lost 6 bases, and 18 bases lay between the germline ends. This CDR3 is CASSFGAGKDGQPQHF. In nucleotides, the CDR3 is TGTGCCAGCAGCTTCGGAGCAGGGAAAGATGGTCAGCCCCAGCATTTT. Looking up the rest from reference TRBV7-9 and TRBJ1-5 gives the full variable domain: DTGVSQNPRHKITKRGQNVTFRCDPISEHNRLYWYRQTLGQGPEFLTYFQNEAQLEKSRLLSDRFSAERPKGSFSTLEIQRTEQGDSAMYLCASSFGAGKDGQPQHFGDGTRLSIL.

This clone was counted a few times. In DNA, the CDR3 is TGCGCCAGCAGCTTCGGGTTGAACACTGAAGCTTTCTTT. Encoded protein: CASSFGLNTEAFF. This chain links TRBV5-1 with TRBJ1-1; unclear D gene. The V and J ends lost 2 bases and 0 bases respectively, with 5 bases between them. Germline V gene data show CDR1 as SGHRS and CDR2 as YFSETQ. This CDR3 region has 13 residues.

The chain has TRBV5-8 and TRBJ1-5; 8 bases map to TRBD1. The CDR3 extends over 14 amino acids. The germline gives CDR1 SGHTS, CDR2 YDEGEE. The ends lost 3 bases at V and 7 bases at J; junction bases unmatched: 6. The CDR3: CASSWGQVWQPQHF. DNA of the CDR3: TGTGCCAGCAGCTGGGGACAGGTTTGGCAGCCCCAGCATTTT.

This clone appeared many times. The V call is TRBV9, the J call TRBJ2-3, with 13 bases that match TRBD2. The CDR3 runs to 15 residues. CDR1 is SGDLS, CDR2 YYNGEE, per germline. V gave up 6 bases and J gave up 3 bases; unmatched junction bases: 4. The CDR3 loop is CASTGLAGPTDTQYF. CDR3 DNA: TGTGCCAGCACGGGACTAGCGGGACCTACAGATACGCAGTATTTT.

This clone was picked up one time. This chain connects TRBV7-9 to TRBJ1-1; D is undetermined. Trimming left V 4 bases short and J 3 bases short, with 21 bases between. Germline CDR1 and CDR2: SEHNR and FQNEAQ (reference sequence). The CDR3 is 17 amino acids. The CDR3 nucleotides are TGTGCCAGCAGCTCGAGTACAGCGGCGGGTGGTGACACTGAAGCTTTCTTT. Its protein product is CASSSSTAAGGDTEAFF.